These T cell receptor beta chains were read from a single sample in a study of blood T cell repertoires in COVID-19. Libraries were prepared by immunoSEQ multiplex PCR; TCRdb keeps only in-frame clonotypes and omits some of them. The sample carries fewer than 250,000 clones, around 85% recorded once. What was sequenced was PBMCs or T cells enriched from blood (not recorded which). All receptors derive from a woman aged 30 to 39 who had recovered from COVID-19. Each CDR3 is given with its conserved first and last residue. The order of the fields is D gene, CDR3 length, clone size, V gene, J gene, CDR3 protein, CDR3 DNA. The D gene is left open where the match is weak. Not all rows give a size; the values are once, few, many and, for expanded clones, a class.

TRBD2	13	NA	TRBV7-8	TRBJ2-2	CASTLRDYGELFF	TGTGCCAGCACCCTACGGGACTACGGGGAGCTGTTTTTT
NA	15	NA	TRBV5-6	TRBJ2-3	CASSLDPTSTDTQYF	TGTGCCAGCAGCTTGGACCCGACTAGCACAGATACGCAGTATTTT
NA	15	NA	TRBV5-1	TRBJ1-6	CASSLAGIGRSPLHF	TGCGCCAGCAGCTTGGCCGGGATCGGGAGATCACCCCTCCACTTT
TRBD2	15	NA	TRBV3-1/TRBV3-2	TRBJ2-7	CASSVSGRALYEQYF	TGTGCCAGCAGCGTGAGCGGGAGGGCCCTCTACGAGCAGTACTTC
NA	13	NA	TRBV27	TRBJ1-2	CASSSGWSGGYTF	TGTGCCAGCAGTTCCGGATGGAGCGGTGGCTACACCTTC
NA	15	NA	TRBV3-1/TRBV3-2	TRBJ2-5	CASSQGSRPGETQYF	TGTGCCAGCAGCCAAGGGTCTCGTCCGGGGGAGACCCAGTACTTC
TRBD1	15	few	TRBV19	TRBJ2-7	CASSPPPGQGREQYF	TGTGCCAGTAGCCCACCCCCGGGACAGGGGCGGGAGCAGTACTTC
NA	14	NA	TRBV10-3	TRBJ1-5	CAISGGQGYQPQHF	TGTGCCATCAGTGGGGGACAAGGATATCAGCCCCAGCATTTT
TRBD1	13	NA	TRBV11-2	TRBJ1-4	CASSLRTGRKLFF	TGTGCCAGCAGCTTACGGACAGGGAGAAAACTGTTTTTT
TRBD2	19	NA	TRBV9	TRBJ2-1	CASNEGQTSGRSSYNEQFF	TGTGCCAGCAACGAAGGACAGACTAGCGGGAGGAGCTCCTACAATGAGCAGTTCTTC
TRBD2	15	NA	TRBV7-6	TRBJ2-1	CASSLLAGVGDEQFF	TGTGCCAGCAGCTTACTAGCGGGAGTGGGCGATGAGCAGTTCTTC
NA	15	NA	TRBV27	TRBJ1-2	CASTSHRDWLFSYTF	TGTGCCAGCACCTCACACCGGGACTGGCTCTTCAGCTACACCTTC
TRBD1	16	NA	TRBV6-5	TRBJ1-3	CASSYQDRTSGNTIYF	TGTGCCAGCAGTTACCAGGACAGGACCTCTGGAAACACCATATATTTT
NA	16	NA	TRBV19	TRBJ1-5	CASSPRAGTRNQPQHF	TGTGCCAGTAGTCCCCGGGCCGGGACAAGGAATCAGCCCCAGCATTTT
NA	15	NA	TRBV24-1	TRBJ1-1	CATSDSKDSRTEAFF	TGTGCCACCAGTGATTCCAAGGACAGCAGAACTGAAGCTTTCTTT
NA	18	NA	TRBV1	TRBJ1-6	CTSSQGKGRASYNSPLHF	TGCACCAGCAGCCAAGGAAAGGGCAGGGCCTCCTATAATTCACCCCTCCACTTT
NA	11	NA	TRBV20-1	TRBJ1-1	CSAPRTGEAFF	TGCAGTGCCCCCCGTACAGGGGAAGCTTTCTTT
NA	15	NA	TRBV27	TRBJ2-2	CASSLVLWNTGELFF	TGTGCCAGCAGTTTGGTACTTTGGAACACCGGGGAGCTGTTTTTT
TRBD1	15	NA	TRBV7-9	TRBJ1-3	CASIRQGALGNTIYF	TGTGCCAGCATCCGCCAGGGGGCGTTGGGAAACACCATATATTTT
TRBD2	15	few	TRBV28	TRBJ2-1	CASSVAGGAQGEQFF	TGTGCCAGCAGTGTAGCGGGAGGGGCGCAGGGTGAGCAGTTCTTC
NA	18	NA	TRBV28	TRBJ2-1	CASSSPDPTNPPYNEQFF	TGTGCCAGCAGTTCGCCCGACCCCACTAACCCCCCCTACAATGAGCAGTTCTTC
TRBD1	15	NA	TRBV19	TRBJ2-5	CASSKGTGGWETQYF	TGTGCCAGTAGTAAAGGGACAGGGGGGTGGGAGACCCAGTACTTC
NA	14	NA	TRBV7-3	TRBJ2-7	CASSPTAKAYEQYF	TGTGCCAGCAGCCCCACTGCCAAAGCCTACGAGCAGTACTTC
NA	14	once	TRBV5-4	TRBJ2-5	CASSLVGREETQYF	TGTGCCAGCAGCTTGGTCGGCAGGGAAGAGACCCAGTACTTC
TRBD2	20	NA	TRBV19	TRBJ2-4	CASSVSLRGGLPLAKNIQYF	TGTGCCAGTAGCGTAAGTCTCCGCGGGGGGCTACCCTTAGCCAAAAACATTCAGTACTTC
NA	16	few	TRBV2	TRBJ2-2	CASTGSPARGTGELFF	TGTGCCAGCACCGGATCCCCGGCTAGAGGTACCGGGGAGCTGTTTTTT
NA	14	NA	TRBV19	TRBJ1-2	CASSINRRTYGYTF	TGTGCCAGTAGTATCAACAGGAGAACCTATGGCTACACCTTC
NA	14	NA	TRBV7-8	TRBJ1-1	CASSLGQSNTEAFF	TGTGCCAGCAGCTTAGGACAGTCGAACACTGAAGCTTTCTTT
TRBD1	15	NA	TRBV2	TRBJ2-5	CASREQGMKKETQYF	TGTGCCAGCAGGGAACAGGGGATGAAAAAAGAGACCCAGTACTTC
NA	13	NA	TRBV19	TRBJ2-5	CASRKSPGETQYF	TGTGCCAGTAGGAAATCCCCAGGGGAGACCCAGTACTTC
NA	14	NA	TRBV27	TRBJ2-3	CASSLTGYANTQYF	TGTGCCAGCAGTTTAACAGGGTATGCGAATACGCAGTATTTT
TRBD2	16	NA	TRBV28	TRBJ2-5	CASSSLAGGPRETQYF	TGTGCCAGCAGTTCCCTAGCGGGGGGGCCTCGAGAGACCCAGTACTTC
NA	15	NA	TRBV15	TRBJ1-5	CATSRERDNNQPQHF	TGTGCCACCAGCAGAGAAAGGGACAACAATCAGCCCCAGCATTTT
TRBD2	19	NA	TRBV7-9	TRBJ2-1	CASSEPGTSHLSSYNEQFF	TGTGCCAGCAGCGAACCCGGGACTAGCCATCTTAGCTCCTACAATGAGCAGTTCTTC
NA	15	few	TRBV6-5	TRBJ1-4	CASKAETSPNEKLFF	TGTGCCAGCAAGGCAGAGACATCCCCTAATGAAAAACTGTTTTTT
NA	15	NA	TRBV5-1	TRBJ1-2	CASSLTGSDLGGYTF	TGCGCCAGCAGTTTAACAGGGTCGGATTTGGGAGGCTACACCTTC
TRBD2	15	few	TRBV4-2	TRBJ2-1	CASNPSERGGNEQFF	TGTGCCAGCAACCCCTCGGAGCGGGGGGGTAATGAGCAGTTCTTC
TRBD2	16	NA	TRBV2	TRBJ2-1	CASSEVRLAGGNEQFF	TGTGCCAGCAGTGAAGTTCGACTAGCGGGAGGGAATGAGCAGTTCTTC
TRBD1	17	NA	TRBV3-1/TRBV3-2	TRBJ2-6	CASSPTRTGSGANVLTF	TGTGCCAGCAGCCCTACCCGGACAGGTTCGGGGGCCAACGTCCTGACTTTC
TRBD2	17	NA	TRBV11-2	TRBJ2-7	CASSLGVGAGATYEQYF	TGTGCCAGCAGCTTAGGGGTCGGAGCGGGAGCTACCTACGAGCAGTACTTC
NA	12	NA	TRBV20-1	TRBJ1-2	CSASNGQGGYTF	TGCAGTGCTAGTAACGGTCAGGGAGGCTACACCTTC
TRBD2	18	few	TRBV5-8	TRBJ2-3	CASSPGTSGFPSTDTQYF	TGTGCCAGCAGCCCTGGGACTAGCGGGTTCCCTAGCACAGATACGCAGTATTTT